This T cell receptor beta chain was profiled in a study of blood T cell repertoires in COVID-19. This CDR3 region has 13 residues. Deletions cut 0 bases from V and 3 bases from J, with 6 bases between. Germline V gives CDR1 MNHGY, CDR2 SAAAGT. Sequencing used immunoSEQ multiplex PCR; TCRdb keeps in-frame clones, though not all of them. The data hold 150,000 to 200,000 clones, with 60% to 85% observed a single time. The sequenced sample consisted of peripheral blood. V gene TRBV6-8 combines with J gene TRBJ2-7; D not certain. This TCR was sampled from a man between 65 and 80 years old with acute or convalescent COVID-19. The CDR3 region has the DNA TGTGCCAGCAGTTACTCAGCGATCTACGAGCAGTACTTC. Encoded protein: CASSYSAIYEQYF.